This T cell receptor beta chain is drawn from a study of identical twins. At least ten counts were recorded for this clonotype. TCRdb itself ran the 5' RACE reads through MiXCR, one entry per CDR3 protein. The sample has a few hundred thousand distinct CDR3 sequences; approximately 17% are singletons. Sample: naive T cells sorted from blood. The TCR comes from a man aged 45-60 years in good health.

The CDR3 spells CASSPQDRVPYEQYF. CDR3 sequence (DNA): TGTGCCAGCAGTCCCCAGGACAGGGTCCCCTACGAGCAGTACTTC. The genes are TRBV28 and TRBJ2-7; the match to TRBD1 covers 8 bases. The CDR3 runs to 15 residues. The V gene's germline CDR1 is MDHEN and CDR2 SYDVKM. V was pared by 5 bases and J by 2 bases, with 8 bases of the junction left unmatched.